This TCR beta chain was obtained from a study of blood T cell repertoires in COVID-19. Study in general: The United States, Italy and Spain provided the acute and convalescent COVID-19 samples. Sources were T cells, B-cell-depleted T cells, or PBMCs; the material itself was cDNA or gDNA.

This CDR3 comprises 15 residues. Germline lookup yields CDR1 LGHDT and CDR2 YNNKEL (reference sequence). Between the trimmed V and J ends, which lost 1 base and 0 bases, there was a span of 7 bases. As handled by the study authors: Reference gene primers were amplified, and this amplification served to estimate nucleated cell counts. Method: immunoSEQ multiplex PCR; TCRdb's copy keeps in-frame clones and lacks some. V and J calls and clone size are those listed in that table; D and trimming were worked out from the DNA. The sample has roughly 69,000 clones, around 80% seen once. The chain links TRBV3-1 (or the pseudogene TRBV3-2) to TRBJ1-3, with unresolved D. The TCR sequence derives from a woman aged 50 to 60 with acute or convalescent COVID-19. The specimen was peripheral blood. CDR3 residues: CASSQGAYSGNTIYF. The CDR3 DNA is TGTGCCAGCAGCCAAGGAGCTTACTCTGGAAACACCATATATTTT.